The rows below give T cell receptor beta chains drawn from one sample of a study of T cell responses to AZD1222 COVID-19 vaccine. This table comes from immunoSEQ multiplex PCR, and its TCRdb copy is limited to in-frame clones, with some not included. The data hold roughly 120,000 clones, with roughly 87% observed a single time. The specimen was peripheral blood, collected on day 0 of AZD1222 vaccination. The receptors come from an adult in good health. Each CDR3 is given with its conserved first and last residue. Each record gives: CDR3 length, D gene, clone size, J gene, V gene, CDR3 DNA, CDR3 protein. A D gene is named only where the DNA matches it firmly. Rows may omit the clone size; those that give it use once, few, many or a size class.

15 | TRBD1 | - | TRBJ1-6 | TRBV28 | TGTGCCAGCAGTACCGGGACAGGGATTATGTCACCCCTCCACTTT | CASSTGTGIMSPLHF
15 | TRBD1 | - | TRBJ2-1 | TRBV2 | TGTGCCAGCAGACCGGGACAGGGCTTCCACAATGAGCAGTTCTTC | CASRPGQGFHNEQFF
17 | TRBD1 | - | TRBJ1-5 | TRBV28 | TGTGCCAGCACCCCGGCAGGGGGCCTTAGTGGCAATCAGCCCCAGCATTTT | CASTPAGGLSGNQPQHF
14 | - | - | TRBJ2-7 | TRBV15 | TGTGCCACCAGCATTGGCCGGGGGGCGTTCGAGCAGTACTTC | CATSIGRGAFEQYF
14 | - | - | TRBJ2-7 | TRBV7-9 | TGTGCCAGCAGCTTAGACTTACCCCCCTACGAGCAGTACTTC | CASSLDLPPYEQYF
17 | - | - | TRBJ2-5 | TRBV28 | TGTGCCAGCAGTCGTACCTCAGGAGGGGCAAGCCAAGAGACCCAGTACTTC | CASSRTSGGASQETQYF
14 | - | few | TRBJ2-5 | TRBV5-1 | TGCGCCAGCAGCTCGGGTAGCGGCCAAGAGACCCAGTACTTC | CASSSGSGQETQYF
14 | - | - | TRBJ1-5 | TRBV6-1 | TGTGCCAGCAGCAGGGACAATAGCAATCAGCCCCAGCATTTT | CASSRDNSNQPQHF
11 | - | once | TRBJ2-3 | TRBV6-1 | TGTGCCAGCAGTGAGTCAGATACGCAGTATTTT | CASSESDTQYF
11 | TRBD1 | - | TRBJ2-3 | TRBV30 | TGTGCCTGGAGCAGGGGGGATACGCAGTATTTT | CAWSRGDTQYF
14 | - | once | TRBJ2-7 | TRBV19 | TGTGCCAGTTCTACCCAGGGGTACTCCTACGAGCAGTACTTC | CASSTQGYSYEQYF
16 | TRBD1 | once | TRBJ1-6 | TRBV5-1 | TGCGCCAGCAGCTACCGGGACAGGGTTGGCAATTCACCCCTCCACTTT | CASSYRDRVGNSPLHF
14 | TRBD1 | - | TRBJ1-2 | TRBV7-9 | TGTGCCAGCAGCTCCCAAGGACAGGTCCGGGGCTACACCTTC | CASSSQGQVRGYTF
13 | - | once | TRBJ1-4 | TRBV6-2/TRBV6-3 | TGTGCCAGCAGTCCGGATCCTAATGAAAAACTGTTTTTT | CASSPDPNEKLFF
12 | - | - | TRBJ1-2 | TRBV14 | TGTGCCAGCAGCCAAGGCCACTATGGCTACACCTTC | CASSQGHYGYTF
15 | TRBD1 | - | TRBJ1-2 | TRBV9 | TGTGCCAGCAGCGAACCCCCGACAGGGGTCTATGGCTACACCTTC | CASSEPPTGVYGYTF
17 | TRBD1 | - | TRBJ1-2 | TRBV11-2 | TGTGCCAGCAGCCCCCGGACAGGGGTCCTAGCTAACTATGGCTACACCTTC | CASSPRTGVLANYGYTF
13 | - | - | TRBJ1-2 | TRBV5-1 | TGCGCCAGCAAGCCGGGGGAAGACTATGGCTACACCTTC | CASKPGEDYGYTF
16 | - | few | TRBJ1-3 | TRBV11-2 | TGTGCCAGCAGCTTATCGACGGTGAACTCTGGAAACACCATATATTTT | CASSLSTVNSGNTIYF
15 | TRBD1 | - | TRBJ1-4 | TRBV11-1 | TGTGCCAGCAGCCGACAGGGTTCGGCTAATGAAAAACTGTTTTTT | CASSRQGSANEKLFF
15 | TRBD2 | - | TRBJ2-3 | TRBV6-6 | TGTGCCAGCAGCCCCGGGGGGGCTAGCACAGATACGCAGTATTTT | CASSPGGASTDTQYF
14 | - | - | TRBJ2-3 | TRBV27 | TGTGCCAGCAGTTTATACGGCGACGCAGATACGCAGTATTTT | CASSLYGDADTQYF
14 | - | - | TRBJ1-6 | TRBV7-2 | TGTGCCAGCAGCTTATGGGAGGATAATTCACCCCTCCACTTT | CASSLWEDNSPLHF
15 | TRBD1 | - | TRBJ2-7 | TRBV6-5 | TGTGCCAGCACCGAAGGGGGGACAGGGGGCGACGAGCAGTACTTC | CASTEGGTGGDEQYF
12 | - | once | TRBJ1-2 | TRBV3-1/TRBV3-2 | TGTGCCAGCACGATGGGGGGTCATGGCTACACCTTC | CASTMGGHGYTF
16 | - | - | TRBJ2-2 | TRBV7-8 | TGTGCCAGCAGCCGCATGAGCACAGGGTTCGCTGGGGAGCTGTTTTTT | CASSRMSTGFAGELFF
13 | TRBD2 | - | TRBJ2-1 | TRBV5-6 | TGTGCCAGCAGCTGGACTAGCTCCAATGAGCAGTTCTTC | CASSWTSSNEQFF
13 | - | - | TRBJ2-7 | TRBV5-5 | TGTGCCAGCAGCTTTCCCAGCTCCTACGAGCAGTACTTC | CASSFPSSYEQYF
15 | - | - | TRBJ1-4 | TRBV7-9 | TGTGCCAGCAGCTTAGATGGGACCGTAGATGAAAAACTGTTTTTT | CASSLDGTVDEKLFF
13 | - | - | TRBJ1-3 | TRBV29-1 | TGCAGCGTCCTAACGGGCCCTGGAAACACCATATATTTT | CSVLTGPGNTIYF
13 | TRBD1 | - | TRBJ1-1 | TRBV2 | TGTGCCAGCAGGGGACAGGGGAGGACTGAAGCTTTCTTT | CASRGQGRTEAFF
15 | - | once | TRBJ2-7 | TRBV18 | TGTGCCAGCTCACCGACTAGGTCCATCTCCTACGAGCAGTACTTC | CASSPTRSISYEQYF
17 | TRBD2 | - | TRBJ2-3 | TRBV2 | TGTGCCAGCAGTGGAAGTAGCGGGGGGGACCGCACAGATACGCAGTATTTT | CASSGSSGGDRTDTQYF
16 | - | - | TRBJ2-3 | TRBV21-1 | TGTGCCAGCAGCAAATCAATCGGGACTACGAGCGATACGCAGTATTTT | CASSKSIGTTSDTQYF
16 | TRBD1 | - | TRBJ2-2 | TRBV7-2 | TGTGCCAGCAGCTTAGCAGGCAGGGGGCACACCGGGGAGCTGTTTTTT | CASSLAGRGHTGELFF
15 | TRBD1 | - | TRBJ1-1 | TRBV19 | TGTGCCAGTAGTCCCCCCGGGACAGGGGACACTGAAGCTTTCTTT | CASSPPGTGDTEAFF
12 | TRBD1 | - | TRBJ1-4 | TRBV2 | TGTGCCATCACCCAGGGGGGCGAAAAACTGTTTTTT | CAITQGGEKLFF
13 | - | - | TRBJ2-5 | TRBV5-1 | TGCGCCAGCAGCCAAGATCAATCGGGGACCCAGTACTTC | CASSQDQSGTQYF
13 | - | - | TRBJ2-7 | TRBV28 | TGTGCCAGCGGCACTGGGCAGTCCTACGAGCAGTACTTC | CASGTGQSYEQYF
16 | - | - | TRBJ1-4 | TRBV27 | TGTGCCAGCAGTTTAAGTGGACACGCAACTAATGAAAAACTGTTTTTT | CASSLSGHATNEKLFF
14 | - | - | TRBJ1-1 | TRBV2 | TGTGCCAGTAGTGGAGCGCTCATGTCCACTGAAGCTTTCTTT | CASSGALMSTEAFF
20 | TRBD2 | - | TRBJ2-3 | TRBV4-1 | TGCGCCAGCAGCCAGCCGGGACTAGCGGGCCAGAAAACTAGCACAGATACGCAGTATTTT | CASSQPGLAGQKTSTDTQYF
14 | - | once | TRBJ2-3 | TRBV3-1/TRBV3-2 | TGTGCCAGCAGCCAAGATTCGGGACTGGCGACGCAGTATTTT | CASSQDSGLATQYF
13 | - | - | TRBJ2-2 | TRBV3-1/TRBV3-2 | TGTGCCAGCAGCCAACTTAACACCGGGGAGCTGTTTTTT | CASSQLNTGELFF